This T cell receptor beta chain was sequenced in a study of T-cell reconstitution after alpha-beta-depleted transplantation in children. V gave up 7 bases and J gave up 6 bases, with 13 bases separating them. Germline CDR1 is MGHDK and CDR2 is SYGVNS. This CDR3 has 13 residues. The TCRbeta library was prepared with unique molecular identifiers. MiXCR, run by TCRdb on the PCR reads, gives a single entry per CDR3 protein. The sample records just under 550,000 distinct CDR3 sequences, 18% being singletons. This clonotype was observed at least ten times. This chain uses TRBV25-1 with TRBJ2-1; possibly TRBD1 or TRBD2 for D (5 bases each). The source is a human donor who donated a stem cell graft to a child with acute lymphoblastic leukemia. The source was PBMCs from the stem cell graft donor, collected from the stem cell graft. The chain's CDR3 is CASMEDTGNEQFF. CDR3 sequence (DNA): TGTGCCAGCATGGAGGATACAGGCAATGAGCAGTTCTTC.